The sequence of this T cell receptor beta chain was determined in a study of shared clonotypes between healthy human individuals (dated by TCRdb to the early 2020s). For the wider study: Three men and a couple of women, aged 18 to 49 years, made up the cohort. To increase sequencing depth and limit assay-specific biases, different laboratories used diverse techniques to prepare libraries and sequence TCR repertoires. For each donor, three plates each were used for CD4 naive and CD4 memory, two plates were used for CD8 naive, and one plate was used for CD8 memory. Blood TCR repertoires of five healthy adults were deeply sequenced to estimate repertoire size and the extent of clonotype sharing between individuals. Each donor's leukapheresis produced roughly between roughly 0.85 and 10 billion PBMCs.

The research as a whole found: About 5% of naive CD4, roughly 3.6% of naive CD8, approximately 2% of memory CD4, and more than 0.35% of memory CD8 clonotypes were shared across several donors. The genetic and exposure-history diversity represented was limited by the small number of donors. Even with the large sequencing depth, rarefaction of the sorted-subset datasets indicated that sequencing was incomplete. Pairwise subsampling led to the expectation that sequencing depth would affect the degree of clonotype sharing among donors. Compared with non-shared clonotypes, the clonotypes found in all four sorted-subset donors had higher generation probabilities. Only blood was sampled, and tissue TCR repertoires likely differ from those in blood. Larger estimated clonotype richness was generally found for naive subsets than for memory subsets.

Using the deep immunoSEQ assay, TCR CDR3 regions were amplified from genomic DNA by multiplex PCR. Extracted genomic DNA from each cell subset was spread evenly across all wells of several immunoSEQ 96-well plates, with each plate serving as a replicate. Each replicate PCR for sorted subsets received 150 to 250 ng genomic DNA, equal to 28,000 or so T cell genomes. The purified libraries were quantified using a Qubit 3.0 fluorometer, sized with a Bioanalyzer 2100, and then quantified again using the KAPA Library Quantification kit. Every immunoSEQ 96-well plate was sequenced on a dedicated single-read 150-cycle Illumina NextSeq 550 flow cell. On the study's bioinformatics: Because the immunoSEQ output included only junctional sequences and no quality scores, the filtering could not be the same as the filtering used for full-length reads. To assign V/J genes and CDR3, sequences were annotated against IMGT germline references using PyIR, a Python wrapper for IgBLAST v1.9. Reads were removed for weak V/J assignments (E-value above 1e-6), missing CDR3, stop codons, out-of-frame junctions, or ambiguous translated residues. V3J clonotypes were defined as sequences sharing the same inferred V gene, J gene, and CDR3 amino acid sequence. To compute the percentage overlap between repertoires, the number of shared unique clonotypes was divided by the size of the smaller repertoire. Repertoire richness was assessed with RTK rarefaction, the Chao1 estimator, and Recon v2.1 estimates of unobserved clonotypes. Generation probabilities for all TCRbeta clonotypes obtained by the gDNA method from a few donors were computed using OLGA. TCRdb obtained this table from immuneACCESS and retained in-frame rearrangements with V and J assigned. These tables miss some clones; where compared with another copy, unresolved V genes account for less than half of the shortfall, and the remainder is unexplained. The D gene and trimming were derived from the DNA, and the V and J assignments and clone size from that table. Here the sample has roughly 2,000,000 clones; about 95% occur a single time. The top ten hold 0.95% to 1.5% of the sample.

There are 15 amino acids in the CDR3, from cysteine to phenylalanine inclusive. Of the read, only the CDR3 DNA is kept; its 45 bases are in frame from base 1. Cut back by 4 bases and 7 bases, the V and J ends lie 20 bases apart. As encoded in the germline V gene (reference sequence), CDR1 is LNHDA while CDR2 is SQIVND. For the CD8 naive samples, CD45RO-negative cells were positively selected for CCR7, yielding a CD45RA+CCR7+ population from which TemRA cells were excluded. Donors were healthy HIV-negative adults with no recently reported acute infections or vaccinations. All donors were Caucasian adults living in Nashville, Tennessee, USA. Blood was collected by leukapheresis, and PBMCs were isolated by Ficoll-Histopaque density gradient centrifugation and then cryopreserved in liquid nitrogen vapor phase. Analytical flow cytometry was used to check the purity and quantity of every magnetically sorted T cell population. From each sorted fraction, genomic DNA was isolated and quantified by UV absorbance on a Nanodrop 2000c.

Note on this clone: Its binding antigen is unknown. No much larger clonotype is one base removed from it; base qualities were not supplied.

Sequencing was done on a sample of naive CD8+ T cells sorted from blood. Explained via the paper, the cell subset or site label denotes: CD45RA+CCR7+. The source is a man younger than 30 in good health. The sequence links TRBV19 to TRBJ2-7; the D segment may tentatively be TRBD1 or TRBD2, each giving 6 matched bases. This receptor has the CDR3 CASSNPGGAFGEQYF. The DNA sequence is given as TGTGCCAGTAGTAACCCCGGGGGCGCGTTTGGTGAGCAGTACTTC.